Listed below are T cell receptor beta chains from one sample, sequenced in a study of vaccination and CD4 T cells after COVID-19. TCRdb ran MiXCR on the PCR reads and lists one entry per CDR3 protein. Of 15,000 to 20,000 distinct CDR3 sequences listed, 40% to 60% are singletons. Their cognate antigens are unknown. The sample consisted of CD4+ T cells from blood, cultured in vitro, taken before SARS-CoV-2 vaccination. These receptors originate from a human donor who had recovered from COVID-19. Each CDR3 is given with its conserved first and last residue. Fields, in order: V gene, CDR3 protein.

>TRBV20-1
CSARPGGKETQYF
>TRBV6-5
CASSYAGWGNGELFF
>TRBV18
CASSPQGAETQYF
>TRBV2
CAGSPSGGGQPQHF
>TRBV4-1
CASSQGGDEAFF
>TRBV20-1
CSARRRGTNTGELFF
>TRBV6-2/TRBV6-3
CASSYPSGRNF
>TRBV28
CASRGLHEQYF
>TRBV29-1
CSVEGHTEAFF
>TRBV6-2/TRBV6-3
CASSYIAPSTDTQYF
>TRBV2
CASSEAGVREQYF
>TRBV5-5
CASSPWAGVEQYF
>TRBV4-3
CASSPQTGLPYEQYF
>TRBV20-1
CSALDRGQKYNEQFF
>TRBV19
CASSIGGGTKETQYF
>TRBV20-1
CSAAMVGEYNEQFF